The entry below describes one TCR beta chain. Antigen unknown. Libraries were prepared by immunoSEQ multiplex PCR; TCRdb keeps only in-frame clonotypes and omits some of them. The sample contains about 21,000 clones, 60% to 85% of which appear only once. This sample was included in a study of early stage breast cancer tumors. Background on the study: About 70% of the 16 invasive tumors were ER+, PR+ and HER2-. Broader study findings: Compared with adjacent normal breast tissue, tumors showed about 2.5-fold greater T cell density and higher clonality. Enriched TCRB sequences shared across patients were mostly commonly generated sequences.

V was clipped by 4 bases and J by 11 bases; unmatched bases: 8. The CDR3 length is 12 residues. Germline V gives CDR1 SGHDT, CDR2 YYEEEE. The sample taken for sequencing was blood. This sequence joins TRBV5-6 and TRBJ1-1, with 7 bases aligning to TRBD1. The receptor's source is a person between 60 and 70 years old with breast cancer. The chain's CDR3 is CASSRETGVAFF. Here the CDR3 DNA reads TGTGCCAGCAGCCGAGAAACAGGGGTGGCTTTCTTT.